One sample yielded the 30 T cell receptor beta chains listed below, sequenced in a study of cytomegalovirus exposure and HLA in healthy donors. Method: immunoSEQ multiplex PCR; TCRdb's copy keeps in-frame clones and lacks some. Here the sample spans 170,000 or so clones, roughly 85% being singletons. The sequencing input was PBMCs. The source of these receptors is a young man in good health and CMV-seropositive.

The V call is TRBV5-1, the J call TRBJ2-1, with a weak D call TRBD1 (5 bases). This CDR3 spans 14 amino acids. Trimming pared 0 bases from V and 8 bases from J, leaving 12 bases between. Per the germline V gene, CDR1 is SGHRS and CDR2 is YFSETQ. The DNA of the CDR3 is TGCGCCAGCAGCTTGGAGGTCGAAGGGGATGAGCAGTTCTTC. Its translation is CASSLEVEGDEQFF.

The chain has TRBV2 and TRBJ2-7; TRBD2 aligns across 10 bases. Germline CDR1 and CDR2: SNHLY and FYNNEI. This CDR3 spans 12 amino acids. Losses at the gene ends were 6 bases for V and 6 bases for J; bases not matched to a gene: 2. The CDR3 DNA is TGTGCCAGCAGCGGGACTAGCGCCGAGCAGTACTTC. Protein: CASSGTSAEQYF.

A few counts support this clone. This chain links TRBV9 with TRBJ2-5; 10 positions agree with TRBD1. After removal of 3 bases from V and 2 bases from J, the junction contained 13 bases not matched to a gene. Germline V gene lookup returns CDR1 SGDLS and CDR2 YYNGEE. The CDR3 extends over 18 amino acids. CDR3: CASSAPPGQGGLQETQYF. In DNA, the CDR3 is TGTGCCAGCAGCGCCCCTCCTGGACAGGGGGGACTGCAAGAGACCCAGTACTTC. The whole variable domain, filled in from reference TRBV9 and TRBJ2-5, reads DSGVTQTPKHLITATGQRVTLRCSPRSGDLSVYWYQQSLDQGLQFLIQYYNGEERAKGNILERFSAQQFPDLHSELNLSSLELGDSALYFCASSAPPGQGGLQETQYFGPGTRLLVL.

This clone was seen just once. This chain connects TRBV27 to TRBJ2-1; 8 bases map to TRBD2. Germline CDR1 reads MNHEY; CDR2 reads SMNVEV (reference sequence). The CDR3 is 14 amino acids. Losses at the gene ends were 3 bases for V and 7 bases for J; bases not matched to a gene: 5. This chain's CDR3 is CASSFDGRGNEQFF. The CDR3 nucleotides are TGTGCCAGCAGTTTTGACGGGAGGGGGAATGAGCAGTTCTTC.

The chain links TRBV15 to TRBJ2-3; 7 bases agree with TRBD2. Germline trimming cut 0 bases from V and 1 base from J; bases unmatched to any gene: 10. The germline gives CDR1 LNHNV, CDR2 YYDKDF (reference sequence). The CDR3 sequence is 18 residues long. The CDR3 nucleotides read TGTGCCACCAGCAGAGATCAGGTATTGAGCGGGGGCACAGATACGCAGTATTTT. Amino acids: CATSRDQVLSGGTDTQYF.

This chain joins TRBV15 and TRBJ1-5, with no clear D. From germline, CDR1 is LNHNV and CDR2 YYDKDF (reference sequence). This CDR3 contains 13 residues. Trimming removed 8 bases at V and 6 bases at J, with 14 bases between. In nucleotides, the CDR3 is TGTGCCACCGACCCCGGAGGTACTCAGCCCCAGCATTTT. Its translation: CATDPGGTQPQHF.

The chain joins TRBV6-5 to TRBJ1-1; D possibly corresponds to TRBD1 (6 bases). This CDR3 contains 15 residues. CDR1 and CDR2 (germline): MNHEY, SVGAGI. V was clipped by 6 bases and J by 0 bases, with 14 bases between them. The CDR3 region is CASSDRNLMNTEAFF. CDR3 in DNA: TGTGCCAGCAGCGACAGGAACCTCATGAACACTGAAGCTTTCTTT.

The chain has TRBV5-1 and TRBJ1-1; D ambiguous. The germline V gene has CDR1 SGHRS and CDR2 YFSETQ. CDR3 length: 14 residues. V lost 0 bases and J 2 bases, leaving 8 bases between the germline ends. CDR3 sequence (DNA): TGCGCCAGCAGCTTGGACCCAGTTAACACTGAAGCTTTCTTT. Protein: CASSLDPVNTEAFF.

J is TRBJ2-7 and V is TRBV28, with a weak D call TRBD1 (7 bases). V was clipped by 3 bases and J by 5 bases, with 17 bases between them. Germline V gene sequence: CDR1 MDHEN, CDR2 SYDVKM. The CDR3 covers 15 residues. DNA for the CDR3: TGTGCCAGCAGTTTCCTTCAGGGGGGCAGAAACGAGCAGTACTTC. Its translation is CASSFLQGGRNEQYF.

The V gene is TRBV27, the J gene TRBJ2-2; tentative D call: TRBD1 (6 bases). Trimming left V 2 bases short and J 6 bases short, with 7 bases between. Per germline, CDR1 MNHEY and CDR2 SMNVEV (reference sequence). The CDR3 consists of 13 residues. DNA for the CDR3: TGTGCCAGCAGTTTAAAGGGGGCCGGGGAGCTGTTTTTT. Residues: CASSLKGAGELFF.

The rearrangement joins TRBV7-2 to TRBJ2-7, with D tentatively TRBD1 (5 bases). Germline V gene data show CDR1 as SGHTA and CDR2 as FQGNSA. Trimming removed 6 bases from V and 4 bases from J, with 16 bases in between. This CDR3 is 14 amino acids long. CDR3 sequence: CASSSTAGRYEQYF. The CDR3 DNA follows: TGTGCCAGCAGTTCTACCGCAGGGCGGTACGAGCAGTACTTC. Supplemented by reference TRBV7-2 and TRBJ2-7, the full variable domain reads GAGVSQSPSNKVTEKGKDVELRCDPISGHTALYWYRQSLGQGLEFLIYFQGNSAPDKSGLPSDRFSAERTGGSVSTLTIQRTQQEDSAVYLCASSSTAGRYEQYFGPGTRLTVT.

This clone showed up just once. The V and J genes are TRBV27 and TRBJ1-4; 9 nucleotides align to TRBD1. CDR1 is MNHEY, CDR2 SMNVEV, per germline (reference sequence). The CDR3 spans 15 residues. V lost 9 bases to trimming and J lost 0 bases; unmatched junction nucleotides: 5. In DNA, the CDR3 is TGTGCCAGTAGGACAGGGGCCACAACTAATGAAAAACTGTTTTTT. Its translation: CASRTGATTNEKLFF.

V usage is TRBV5-1 and J usage is TRBJ2-7; tentatively, D is TRBD2 (6 bases). This CDR3 contains 14 residues. Trimming left V 0 bases short and J 3 bases short, with 10 bases between. Germline assignment: CDR1 SGHRS and CDR2 YFSETQ. CDR3 region: CASSLAEGRYEQYF. The CDR3 region has the DNA TGCGCCAGCAGCTTGGCGGAGGGGCGCTACGAGCAGTACTTC.

This sequence joins TRBV27 and TRBJ2-1; D perhaps matches TRBD2 (6 bases). Germline lookup yields CDR1 MNHEY and CDR2 SMNVEV (reference sequence). Trimming took 4 bases from V and 5 from J, leaving 12 bases between them. This CDR3 region has 14 residues. In nucleotides, the CDR3 is TGTGCCAGCAGTTATCGGGCGGGACACAATGAGCAGTTCTTC. It codes for CASSYRAGHNEQFF.

This clone was counted only a few times. V usage is TRBV5-4 and J usage is TRBJ2-2; 8 bases match TRBD1. There are 14 residues in the CDR3. V dropped 4 bases and J dropped 8; count of bases not matched to a gene: 7. The germline gives CDR1 SGHNT, CDR2 YYREEE (reference sequence). The CDR3 nucleotides read TGTGCCAGCAGCCCGGACAGGGTAATTGGGGAGCTGTTTTTT. Its translation: CASSPDRVIGELFF.

On this clone: Germline and junction disagree at one end, which may indicate a read error. This chain connects TRBV30 to TRBJ2-6; D gene unclear. Germline assignment: CDR1 GTSNPN and CDR2 SVGIG (reference sequence). This CDR3 contains 11 residues. Written as DNA, the CDR3 is TGCGCCCTCTCTGGGGCCAACGTCCTGACTTTC. The encoded protein is CALSGANVLTF.

V gene TRBV2 combines with J gene TRBJ2-1; the match to TRBD2 covers 8 bases. This CDR3 is built from 15 residues. V lost 5 bases, J lost 3 bases, and 6 bases stayed unmatched. CDR1 and CDR2 from the germline V gene are SNHLY and FYNNEI. The CDR3 bases are TGTGCCAGCAGTCCGGGACTAGTACTCTACAATGAGCAGTTCTTC. It specifies CASSPGLVLYNEQFF.

This clone has a single count. V is TRBV11-2 and J is TRBJ2-1; 7 bases map to TRBD1. The junction had 3 bases not matched to a gene; V was cut back by 5 bases and J by 5 bases. The length of the CDR3 is 13 residues. Germline V gene sequence: CDR1 SGHAT, CDR2 FQNNGV. The CDR3 reads CASSRDRDNEQFF. The CDR3 DNA is TGTGCCAGCAGCCGAGACAGGGACAATGAGCAGTTCTTC.

The CDR3 nucleotides are TGTGCCAGCAGTTCCCTTAGCGGAGGAGAGACCCAGTACTTC. Its protein is CASSSLSGGETQYF. This chain joins TRBV27 and TRBJ2-5, with D possibly matching TRBD2 (6 bases). The germline V and J ends were trimmed by 4 bases and 4 bases, with 13 bases remaining between them. The germline V gene has CDR1 MNHEY and CDR2 SMNVEV (reference sequence). The CDR3 covers 14 residues.

V and J are TRBV27 and TRBJ2-7; tentative D call: TRBD2 (5 bases). The germline V gene has CDR1 MNHEY and CDR2 SMNVEV (reference sequence). This CDR3 is 16 amino acids long. V gave up 6 bases and J gave up 1 base, with 19 bases separating them. DNA of the CDR3: TGTGCCAGCAGCCGCGAACTAGGAACTATATCCTACGAGCAGTACTTC. Protein sequence: CASSRELGTISYEQYF.

Concerning this clone itself: The sample contains more than one DNA sequence encoding this CDR3. V is TRBV19 and J is TRBJ2-1; TRBD2 might be the D (6 bases). CDR3 length: 15 residues. CDR1 is LNHDA, CDR2 SQIVND, per germline (reference sequence). Between the trimmed V and J ends, which lost 1 base and 4 bases, there was a span of 11 bases. CDR3 nucleotides: TGTGCCAGTAGTATAGGTGCGGGGCCGTACAATGAGCAGTTCTTC. Protein sequence: CASSIGAGPYNEQFF.

The V call is TRBV7-9, the J call TRBJ2-7; 9 positions agree with TRBD1. Germline CDR1 is SEHNR and CDR2 is FQNEAQ (reference sequence). CDR3 size: 15 residues. The V and J ends lost 5 bases and 3 bases, in that order; junction bases with no gene match: 8. The CDR3 bases are TGTGCCAGCAGCCCCCGGGACAGGGAAAGCTACGAGCAGTACTTC. The encoded protein is CASSPRDRESYEQYF.

J is TRBJ1-6 and V is TRBV4-2; possible D gene TRBD1, 6 bases. Germline values: CDR1 LGHNA, CDR2 YNFKEQ. CDR3 length: 16 residues. Deletions cut 0 bases from V and 7 bases from J, with 13 bases between. The CDR3 reads CASSQDSGTRNSPLHF. The CDR3 nucleotides read TGTGCCAGCAGCCAAGATTCAGGGACACGGAATTCACCCCTCCACTTT.

The chain joins TRBV2 to TRBJ1-1, with 9 bases lining up with TRBD1. Germline V lookup: CDR1 SNHLY, CDR2 FYNNEI. V lost 7 bases and J lost 2; bases outside the gene matches: 11. The CDR3 has 16 residues. The CDR3 sequence is CASTPDHRGRNTEAFF. In DNA, the CDR3 is TGTGCCAGCACTCCCGACCACAGGGGGCGCAACACTGAAGCTTTCTTT.

In regard to this clone: Different DNA sequences within this sample yield the same CDR3. V usage is TRBV27 and J usage is TRBJ2-1; 11 bases map to TRBD2. This CDR3 contains 15 residues. Germline lookup yields CDR1 MNHEY and CDR2 SMNVEV (reference sequence). The V segment lost 3 bases and the J segment 2 bases; nucleotides outside the gene matches: 0. The CDR3 loop reads CASSLGLAAYNEQFF. CDR3 bases: TGTGCCAGCAGTTTGGGACTAGCGGCCTACAATGAGCAGTTCTTC.

The chain employs TRBV4-1 and TRBJ1-1; TRBD1 is a possible D gene (5 bases). CDR1 is MGHRA and CDR2 is YSYEKL in the germline V gene. The germline V and J ends were trimmed by 4 bases and 3 bases, with 15 bases remaining between them. This CDR3 spans 15 amino acids. This chain's CDR3 is CASSRTSGSDTEAFF. In nucleotides, the CDR3 is TGCGCCAGCAGCCGAACCTCAGGGTCGGACACTGAAGCTTTCTTT.

In this sample, this clone turned up a few times. The V gene is TRBV20-1, the J gene TRBJ1-4; D unresolved. From germline, CDR1 is DFQATT and CDR2 SNEGSKA (reference sequence). V lost 1 base and J lost 8, with 5 bases in between. This CDR3 is 11 amino acids long. For the CDR3, the DNA is TGCAGTGCTAGAGTCTACGAAAAACTGTTTTTT. Its protein product is CSARVYEKLFF.

The chain uses TRBV6-1 and TRBJ2-7, with TRBD1 matching over 9 bases. The V and J ends lost 9 bases and 4 bases, in that order; junction bases with no gene match: 7. The CDR3 is 13 amino acids. Germline V gene lookup returns CDR1 MNHNS and CDR2 SASEGT. The CDR3 DNA reads TGTGCCAGTGATCCGGGACAGGGTTACGAGCAGTACTTC. Its protein is CASDPGQGYEQYF.

This clone has a handful of counts. The chain carries TRBV5-6 and TRBJ2-7; D is ambiguous. This CDR3 is built from 13 residues. CDR1 and CDR2 (germline): SGHDT, YYEEEE. Trimming removed 2 bases from V and 3 bases from J, with 9 bases in between. The CDR3 region has the DNA TGTGCCAGCAGCTTACGGTCCGGCTACGAGCAGTACTTC. Residues: CASSLRSGYEQYF.

V usage is TRBV28 and J usage is TRBJ2-7, with 11 bases fitting TRBD2. The CDR3 has 19 amino acids. Germline CDR1 MDHEN, CDR2 SYDVKM. V was clipped by 5 bases and J by 2 bases; unmatched bases: 17. Here the CDR3 reads CASSPAPGLAANHPYEQYF. CDR3 sequence (DNA): TGTGCCAGCAGTCCCGCTCCGGGACTAGCGGCTAACCACCCCTACGAGCAGTACTTC.